This T cell receptor (beta chain) stems from a study of blood T cell repertoires in COVID-19. Study-level background: The study drew acute and convalescent COVID-19 samples from the United States, Italy and Spain. Sources were T cells, B-cell-depleted T cells, or PBMCs; the material itself was cDNA or gDNA.

In the study's own analysis: Reference gene primer amplification in the assay estimated nucleated cell counts. TCRdb's table, derived via immunoSEQ multiplex PCR, lists solely in-frame clones and lacks some. D and trimming come from the DNA, and the V and J calls and clone size come from that table. The sample shows 90,000 to 120,000 clones, just over 90% of them seen only once. The V gene end was trimmed by 5 bases and the J gene end by 4 bases; junction bases not matched to a gene: 3. Germline-derived CDR1 and CDR2 are LGHNA and YSLEER. The CDR3 is made up of 13 amino acids. The V and J genes are TRBV4-3 and TRBJ2-5; TRBD2 aligns across 8 bases. The receptor's source is a woman in her 30s with acute or convalescent COVID-19. Sequenced: peripheral blood. The CDR3 region is CASSTTSVETQYF. The CDR3 DNA is TGCGCCAGCAGCACGACTAGCGTAGAGACCCAGTACTTC.